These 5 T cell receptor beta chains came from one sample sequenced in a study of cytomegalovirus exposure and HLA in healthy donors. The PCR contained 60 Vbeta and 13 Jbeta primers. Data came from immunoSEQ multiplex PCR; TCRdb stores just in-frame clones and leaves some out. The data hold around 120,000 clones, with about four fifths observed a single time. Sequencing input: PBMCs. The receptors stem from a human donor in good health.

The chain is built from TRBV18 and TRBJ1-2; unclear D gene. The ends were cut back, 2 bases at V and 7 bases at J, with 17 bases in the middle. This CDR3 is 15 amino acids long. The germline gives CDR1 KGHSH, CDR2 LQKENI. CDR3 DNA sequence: TGTGCCAGCTCACCAGAACAGCTCCTAGGGAGTGGCTACACCTTC. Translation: CASSPEQLLGSGYTF.

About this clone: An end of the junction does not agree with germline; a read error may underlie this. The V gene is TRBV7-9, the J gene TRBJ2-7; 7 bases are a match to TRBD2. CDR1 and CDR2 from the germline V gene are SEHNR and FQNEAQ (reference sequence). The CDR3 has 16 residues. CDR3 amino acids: CSSSRELWQGGYEQYF. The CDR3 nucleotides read TGTTCCAGCAGCCGAGAGCTGTGGCAGGGAGGGTACGAGCAGTACTTC.

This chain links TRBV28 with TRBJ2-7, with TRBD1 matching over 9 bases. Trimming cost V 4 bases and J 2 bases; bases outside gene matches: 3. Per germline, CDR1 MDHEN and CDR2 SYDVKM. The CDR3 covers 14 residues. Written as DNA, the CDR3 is TGTGCCAGCAGTTGGGACAGGGTTCCCTACGAGCAGTACTTC. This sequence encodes CASSWDRVPYEQYF.

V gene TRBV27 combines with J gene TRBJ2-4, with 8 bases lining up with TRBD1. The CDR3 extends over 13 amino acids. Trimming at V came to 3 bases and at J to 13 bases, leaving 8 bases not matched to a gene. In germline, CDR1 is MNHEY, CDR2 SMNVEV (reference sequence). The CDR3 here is CASSFETGVPQYF. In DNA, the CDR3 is TGTGCCAGCAGTTTCGAGACAGGGGTCCCACAGTACTTC.

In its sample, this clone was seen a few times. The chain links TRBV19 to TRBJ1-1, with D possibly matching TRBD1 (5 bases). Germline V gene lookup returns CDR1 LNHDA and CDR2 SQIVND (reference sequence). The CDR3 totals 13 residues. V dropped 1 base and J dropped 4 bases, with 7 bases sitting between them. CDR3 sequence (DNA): TGTGCCAGTAGTATAGCGGACACCACTGAAGCTTTCTTT. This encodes CASSIADTTEAFF.